Listed here are 2 T cell receptor beta chains from one sample, sequenced in a study of blood T cell repertoires in COVID-19. Profiling relied on immunoSEQ multiplex PCR, and the TCRdb table lists in-frame clones only, not all of them. The data show 150,000 to 200,000 clones, about 77% seen once. Sample: PBMCs or T cells enriched from blood (not recorded which). Receptors were obtained from a woman aged 45 to 65 with acute COVID-19.

The count of this clone is one. V usage is TRBV5-4 and J usage is TRBJ1-2; tentative D call: TRBD1 (5 bases). The CDR3 covers 12 residues. The V end was cut by 5 bases, the J end by 3 bases, with 8 bases between. The germline CDR1 and CDR2 sequences are SGHNT and YYREEE (reference sequence). CDR3 amino acids: CASSDSYYGYTF. The CDR3 nucleotides read TGTGCCAGCAGTGACAGTTACTATGGCTACACCTTC.

This clone showed up just a few times. V is TRBV5-1 and J is TRBJ1-1, with no clear D. V was pared by 0 bases and J by 5 bases, with 14 bases between. The length of the CDR3 is 15 residues. Germline-derived CDR1 and CDR2 are SGHRS and YFSETQ. Here the CDR3 DNA reads TGCGCCAGCAGCTTGGAAACTGCGCCTAGGACTGAAGCTTTCTTT. Translating it yields CASSLETAPRTEAFF.